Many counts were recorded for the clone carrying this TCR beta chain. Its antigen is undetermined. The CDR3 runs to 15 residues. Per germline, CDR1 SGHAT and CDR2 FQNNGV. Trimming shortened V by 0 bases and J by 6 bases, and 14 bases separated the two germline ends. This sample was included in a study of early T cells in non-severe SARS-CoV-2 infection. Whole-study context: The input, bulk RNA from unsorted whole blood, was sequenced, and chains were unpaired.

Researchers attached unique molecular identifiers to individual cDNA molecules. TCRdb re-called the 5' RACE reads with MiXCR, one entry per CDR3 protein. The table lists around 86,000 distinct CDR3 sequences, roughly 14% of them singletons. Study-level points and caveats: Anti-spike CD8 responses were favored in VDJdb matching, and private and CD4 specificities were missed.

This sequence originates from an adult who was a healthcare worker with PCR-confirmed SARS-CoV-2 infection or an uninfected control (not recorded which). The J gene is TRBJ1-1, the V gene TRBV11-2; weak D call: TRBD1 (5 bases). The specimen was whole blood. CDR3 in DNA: TGTGCCAGCAGCTTAGATCAAGGGGTGTTCGCTGAAGCTTTCTTT. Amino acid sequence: CASSLDQGVFAEAFF.